This TCR beta chain was sequenced in a study of T cells after yellow fever vaccination. TCRdb reprocessed the 5' RACE reads with MiXCR, giving one entry per CDR3 protein. The profile shows about 320,000 distinct CDR3 sequences, around 6.8% of them singletons. Germline V gene sequence: CDR1 MDHEN, CDR2 SYDVKM. The CDR3 runs 14 residues. V shed 6 bases and J shed 5 bases, with 16 bases lying between them. This clonotype originated in a man aged 18 to 29 who received the YFV17D yellow fever vaccine. The sample was PBMCs, taken around 45 days after the first yellow fever vaccination. The rearrangement links TRBV28 to TRBJ1-2; D is uncertain. DNA for the CDR3: TGTGCCAGCAGGCCACCTCTATCAGAATATGGCTACACCTTC. Protein product: CASRPPLSEYGYTF.